The clone carrying this TCR beta chain was seen more than once but under ten times. The antigen remains undetermined. The data stem from a study of T cells in Graves' hyperthyroidism and ophthalmopathy. Study-wide findings and caveats: Separation of ophthalmopathy from stable hyperthyroidism was achieved by a 13 V-J model. Blood also contained most expanded thyroid clonotypes above 0.001.

The CDR3 regions of TCR beta were amplified from RNA transcripts. Primed by the HTBI set, a first-round RT-PCR was run on the TCR CDR3. TCRdb called the multiplex PCR reads again in MiXCR, with one record for every CDR3 protein. The table has 550,000 to 700,000 distinct CDR3 sequences, under 60% seen once. The receptor was isolated from an adult woman with Graves' disease, either hyperthyroidism or ophthalmopathy (not recorded which). Sequencing was carried out using peripheral blood or thyroid tissue (not recorded which).

DNA of the CDR3: TGCAGCTCAGCAGTGATCCCTCTCGAAGCTTTCTTT. This codes for CSSAVIPLEAFF. This chain links TRBV29-1 with TRBJ1-1; D remains ambiguous. The CDR3 length is 12 residues. The germline V gene has CDR1 SQVTM and CDR2 ANQGSEA. Trimming shortened V by 8 bases and J by 8 bases, and 18 bases separated the two germline ends. Full variable domain (remainder filled in from reference TRBV29-1 and TRBJ1-1): SAVISQKPSRDICQRGTSLTIQCQVDSQVTMMFWYRQQPGQSLTLIATANQGSEATYESGFVIDKFPISRPNLTFSTLTVSNMSPEDSSIYLCSSAVIPLEAFFGQGTRLTVV.